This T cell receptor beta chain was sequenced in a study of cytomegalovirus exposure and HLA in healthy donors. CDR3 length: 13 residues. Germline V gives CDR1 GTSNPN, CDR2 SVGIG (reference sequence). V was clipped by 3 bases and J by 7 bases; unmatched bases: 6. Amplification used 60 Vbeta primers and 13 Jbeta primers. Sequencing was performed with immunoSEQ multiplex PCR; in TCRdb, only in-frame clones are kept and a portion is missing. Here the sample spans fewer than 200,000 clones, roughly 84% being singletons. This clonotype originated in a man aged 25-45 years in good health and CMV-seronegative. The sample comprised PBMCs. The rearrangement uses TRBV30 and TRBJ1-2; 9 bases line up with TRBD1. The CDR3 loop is CAWSSGTGSGYTF. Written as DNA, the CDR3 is TGTGCCTGGAGCTCCGGGACAGGGTCTGGCTACACCTTC.